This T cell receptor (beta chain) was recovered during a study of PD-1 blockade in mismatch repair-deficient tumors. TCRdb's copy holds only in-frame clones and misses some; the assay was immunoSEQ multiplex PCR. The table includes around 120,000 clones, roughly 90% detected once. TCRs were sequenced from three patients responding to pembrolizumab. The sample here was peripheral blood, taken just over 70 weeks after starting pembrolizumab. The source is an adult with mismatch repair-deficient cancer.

The CDR3 DNA is TGTGCCAGCAGCTGGAGTCAGGGCATTGAAAAACTGTTTTTT. Protein sequence: CASSWSQGIEKLFF. The V gene is TRBV11-2, the J gene TRBJ1-4; D possibly corresponds to TRBD1 (5 bases). CDR1 is SGHAT, CDR2 FQNNGV, per germline. CDR3 size: 14 residues. V gave up 4 bases and J gave up 7 bases, with 13 bases separating them.